Sequencing of this T cell receptor beta chain was carried out in a study of vaccination and CD4 T cells after COVID-19. Study information: The post-COVID samples were taken a median roughly 98 days after diagnosis, anywhere from 35 to 161.

This clonotype was detected a few times. The antigen remains undetermined. Sequenced with the Oncomine TCR Beta short-read assay was DNA taken from cultured CD4+ T cells. TCRdb independently ran MiXCR on the PCR reads; one entry per CDR3 protein. The top ten clones hold around 28% of a sample with under 25,000 distinct CDR3 sequences, roughly 45% of them seen once. Treatment noted: roughly ten-day PBMC culture with coronavirus spike peptide pools or control peptides (ViraFEST assay). Cultures of PBMCs, roughly 2.1 million per well, were set up with roughly 10 IU/ml IL-2 and 10 ug/ml peptide pools. There are 14 residues in the CDR3. The germline V and J ends were trimmed by 3 bases and 7 bases, with 13 bases remaining between them. Germline V gives CDR1 DFQATT, CDR2 SNEGSKA (reference sequence). Notes on the study in general: The median number of SARS-CoV-2-reactive clonotypes increased from roughly 22 to 38, a change that did not reach significance. Analysis of convalescent patients found that 304 of 307 vaccine-specific clones were spike mono-reactive.

The chain joins TRBV20-1 to TRBJ1-6; the D gene is possibly TRBD1 (5 bases). This TCR came from a human donor who had recovered from COVID-19. The source material was CD4+ T cells from blood, cultured in vitro, sampled before SARS-CoV-2 vaccination. CDR3 residues: CSASWPDKNSPLHF. Written as DNA, the CDR3 is TGCAGTGCTAGTTGGCCGGACAAAAATTCACCCCTCCACTTT.